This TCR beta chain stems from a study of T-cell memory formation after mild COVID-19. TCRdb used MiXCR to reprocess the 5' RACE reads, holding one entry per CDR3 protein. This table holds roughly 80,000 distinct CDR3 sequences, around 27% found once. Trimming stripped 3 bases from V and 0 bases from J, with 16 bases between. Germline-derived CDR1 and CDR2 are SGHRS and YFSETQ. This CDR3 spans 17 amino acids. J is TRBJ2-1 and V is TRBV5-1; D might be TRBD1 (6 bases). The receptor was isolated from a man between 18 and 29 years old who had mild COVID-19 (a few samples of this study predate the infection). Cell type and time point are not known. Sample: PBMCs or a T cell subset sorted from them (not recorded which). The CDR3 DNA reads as TGCGCCAGCAGCTGGGCGGCGTCAGGGGACTCCTACAATGAGCAGTTCTTC. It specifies CASSWAASGDSYNEQFF.